Each of the 18 T cell receptor beta chains below was sequenced from the same sample in a study of OX40 agonist ivuxolimab in advanced cancers. Some clones are missing from TCRdb's copy, which holds only in-frame ones; the method was immunoSEQ multiplex PCR. The table lists 40,000 to 55,000 clones, 65% to 90% of them singletons. The specimen was CD4+ or CD8+ T cells sorted from blood, collected in a trial of the OX40 agonist ivuxolimab. The receptors come from an adult with an advanced solid tumor such as melanoma, head and neck, liver or kidney cancer.

This chain connects TRBV30 to TRBJ1-6; D is possibly TRBD1 (6 bases). Germline CDR1 reads GTSNPN; CDR2 reads SVGIG (reference sequence). The CDR3 covers 14 residues. Trimming stripped 5 bases from V and 5 bases from J, with 13 bases between. DNA for the CDR3: TGTGCCTGGGTTGGACAGAGCAATAATTCACCCCTCCACTTT. Residues: CAWVGQSNNSPLHF.

The gene calls are TRBV6-5 and TRBJ1-5; TRBD1 might be the D (6 bases). The CDR3 is made up of 15 amino acids. V was cut by 5 bases and J by 3 bases, with 14 bases left in between. CDR1 is MNHEY and CDR2 is SVGAGI in the germline V gene. The CDR3: CASSPLGGNNQPQHF. The CDR3 coding sequence is TGTGCCAGCAGTCCCTTGGGGGGCAACAATCAGCCCCAGCATTTT.

This clone turned up a few times. The rearrangement joins TRBV27 to TRBJ2-2, with TRBD2 matching over 13 bases. J lost 5 bases, V lost 4 bases, and 4 bases had no gene match. The germline CDR1 and CDR2 sequences are MNHEY and SMNVEV (reference sequence). The CDR3 sequence is 16 residues long. The CDR3 DNA reads as TGTGCCAGCAGTTGGCAACTAGCGGGGGGGACCGGGGAGCTGTTTTTT. Protein sequence: CASSWQLAGGTGELFF.

The rearrangement joins TRBV2 to TRBJ1-5, with D tentatively TRBD1 (5 bases). V was clipped by 2 bases and J by 3 bases, with 11 bases between them. The germline V gene encodes CDR1 SNHLY and CDR2 FYNNEI. The CDR3 has 15 residues. CDR3 residues: CASSEPGHPNQPQHF. The CDR3 region has the DNA TGTGCCAGCAGTGAACCAGGGCACCCCAATCAGCCCCAGCATTTT.

V and J are TRBV7-9 and TRBJ1-1; tentatively, D is TRBD1 (5 bases). The CDR3 totals 13 residues. Germline V gene lookup returns CDR1 SEHNR and CDR2 FQNEAQ (reference sequence). V shed 0 bases and J shed 3 bases, with 5 bases lying between them. The DNA of the CDR3 is TGTGCCAGCAGCTTAGCGGGGGACACTGAAGCTTTCTTT. Encoded protein: CASSLAGDTEAFF.

This chain joins TRBV19 and TRBJ1-5; weak D call: TRBD1 (6 bases). The CDR3 extends over 14 amino acids. Trimming left V 8 bases short and J 1 base short, with 12 bases between. Germline CDR1 is LNHDA and CDR2 is SQIVND (reference sequence). The CDR3 nucleotides read TGTGCCAGTCTACAGGGCGGGAGCAATCAGCCCCAGCATTTT. This translates into CASLQGGSNQPQHF.

The V call is TRBV28, the J call TRBJ1-5; 9 bases map to TRBD1. V lost 4 bases, J lost 4 bases, and 5 bases stayed unmatched. Germline-derived CDR1 and CDR2 are MDHEN and SYDVKM. The CDR3 contains 15 residues. The CDR3 protein is CASSYLQGANQPQHF. CDR3 sequence (DNA): TGTGCCAGCAGTTACCTACAGGGGGCTAATCAGCCCCAGCATTTT.

The V and J genes are TRBV6-5 and TRBJ2-5; 7 bases match TRBD1. The V gene end was trimmed by 5 bases and the J gene end by 5 bases; junction bases not matched to a gene: 8. Germline CDR1 and CDR2: MNHEY and SVGAGI. The CDR3 is made up of 14 amino acids. The CDR3 is CASSNRGDGETQYF. In DNA, the CDR3 is TGTGCCAGCAGTAACAGGGGAGATGGTGAGACCCAGTACTTC.

This clone was counted a single time. This sequence joins TRBV30 and TRBJ2-2, with a tentative D call TRBD1 (7 bases). The CDR3 totals 16 residues. CDR1 and CDR2 from the germline V gene are GTSNPN and SVGIG (reference sequence). Trimming removed 4 bases from V and 9 bases from J, with 24 bases in between. The CDR3 sequence: CAWTGQRLGSERELFF. The CDR3 DNA reads TGTGCCTGGACGGGACAGAGACTAGGATCAGAAAGGGAGCTGTTTTTT.

A remark on this clone: The junction shows a germline mismatch at one end, possibly a read error. This chain uses TRBV2 with TRBJ2-7; TRBD2 matches at 8 bases. The CDR3 is 14 amino acids. Germline CDR1 reads SNHLY; CDR2 reads FYNNEI. CDR3 in DNA: TGTGCCAGCAGAGAAGCGGGAGCTTCGTACGAGCAGTACTTC. This translates into CASREAGASYEQYF.

The genes are TRBV6-1 and TRBJ2-7; D perhaps matches TRBD2 (6 bases). The germline V gene encodes CDR1 MNHNS and CDR2 SASEGT. The CDR3 sequence is 12 residues long. Trimming left V 11 bases short and J 6 bases short, with 17 bases between. CDR3 in DNA: TGTGCCTCCCGGGACTGGCGCGCCGAGCAGTACTTC. Translating gives CASRDWRAEQYF.

This clone appeared once. V and J are TRBV30 and TRBJ2-5; D possibly matches TRBD1 or TRBD2 (6 bases each). Germline-derived CDR1 and CDR2 are GTSNPN and SVGIG (reference sequence). Deletions cut 3 bases from V and 4 bases from J, with 12 bases between. The CDR3 spans 13 residues. DNA of the CDR3: TGTGCCTGGAGACCTCGGGGGCGAGAGACCCAGTACTTC. As protein: CAWRPRGRETQYF.

The chain uses TRBV5-3 and TRBJ1-1, with D possibly being TRBD1 (6 bases). TRBV5-3 is an ORF for which the function is uncertain. The CDR3 sequence is 14 residues long. Trimming cost V 3 bases and J 2 bases, with 11 bases left between them. The CDR3 loop reads CARSSGEGNTEAFF. The CDR3 coding sequence is TGTGCCAGAAGCTCAGGGGAGGGAAACACTGAAGCTTTCTTT.

The CDR3 coding sequence is TGTGCCAGCAGCTTAGGCGTAGGGGTAATCTACGAGCAGTACTTC. Protein product: CASSLGVGVIYEQYF. This chain uses TRBV11-2 with TRBJ2-7; TRBD1 might be the D (5 bases). Germline V gene lookup returns CDR1 SGHAT and CDR2 FQNNGV. V was pared by 1 base and J by 3 bases, with 13 bases between. CDR3 length equals 15 residues.

This rearrangement joins TRBV5-6 to TRBJ1-6; D perhaps matches TRBD1 (6 bases). V was pared by 4 bases and J by 3 bases, with 14 bases between. The germline CDR1 and CDR2 sequences are SGHDT and YYEEEE. The CDR3 length is 16 residues. The CDR3 here is CASSPYGGGYNSPLHF. In DNA form, the CDR3 reads TGTGCCAGCAGCCCCTACGGAGGGGGCTATAATTCACCCCTCCACTTT.

V usage is TRBV5-4 and J usage is TRBJ2-3; TRBD2 is a possible D gene (5 bases). The CDR3 contains 15 residues. CDR1 SGHNT and CDR2 YYREEE come from the germline V gene (reference sequence). V lost 2 bases, J lost 1 base, and 11 bases lay in between. CDR3 residues: CASSLRGPGTDTQYF. DNA for the CDR3: TGTGCCAGCAGCTTACGAGGGCCTGGCACAGATACGCAGTATTTT.

This clone was recorded a few times. The chain joins TRBV4-1 to TRBJ2-2; D possibly corresponds to TRBD2 (6 bases). From germline, CDR1 is MGHRA and CDR2 YSYEKL. V was shortened by 3 bases and J by 2 bases, with 16 bases between the two germline ends. CDR3 length: 17 residues. In nucleotides, the CDR3 is TGCGCCAGCAGCCAGTACTCGGTAGCGGTTAACACCGGGGAGCTGTTTTTT. Translated: CASSQYSVAVNTGELFF.

This chain links TRBV4-1 with TRBJ2-2; tentative D call: TRBD2 (6 bases). This CDR3 is 16 amino acids long. Between the trimmed V and J ends, which lost 1 base and 8 bases, there was a span of 17 bases. Germline V gene sequence: CDR1 MGHRA, CDR2 YSYEKL. The DNA of the CDR3 is TGCGCCAGCAGCCAAGTTACCCAGCGGGCGGGTGGGGAGCTGTTTTTT. Protein: CASSQVTQRAGGELFF.